Following are 2 T cell receptor beta chains from one sample sequenced in a study of cytomegalovirus exposure and HLA in healthy donors (dated by TCRdb to 2015 to 2018). The library was generated by the immunoSEQ multiplex PCR assay. For the multiplex PCR, a mixture combining 60 forward primers for TCR Vbeta segments and 13 reverse primers for TCR Jbeta segments was used. TCRdb retrieved this table from immuneACCESS and kept in-frame rearrangements only. Not all clones are present; in checked studies, unresolved V genes account for under half, and no reason is known for the remainder. This sample's listing comprises roughly 34,000 clones. The biggest ten clones account for roughly 3.5% of the sample. The sequenced sample consisted of PBMCs. The receptor source for this set is a man between 40 and 49 years old in good health and CMV-seronegative.

V is TRBV7-9 and J is TRBJ2-1, with 9 bases that match TRBD2. CDR1 SEHNR and CDR2 FQNEAQ come from the germline V gene (reference sequence). This CDR3 contains 15 residues. V shed 4 bases, J shed 12 bases, and the junction held 13 bases outside the gene matches. The CDR3 DNA reads TGTGCCAGCAGCTCCGACAGAGGACTAGCGACCGTGCAGTTCTTC. Translation: CASSSDRGLATVQFF.

The chain recombines TRBV5-4 with TRBJ2-7; D gene unclear. Germline lookup yields CDR1 SGHNT and CDR2 YYREEE (reference sequence). Between the trimmed V and J ends, which lost 4 bases and 2 bases, there was a span of 13 bases. CDR3 length: 14 residues. The CDR3 reads CASSNQAAAYEQYF. CDR3 nucleotides: TGTGCCAGCAGCAACCAGGCCGCCGCCTACGAGCAGTACTTC.